The text below deals with one TCR beta chain. What it binds is unknown. This CDR3 comprises 12 residues. Trimming stripped 6 bases from V and 8 bases from J, with 11 bases between. CDR1 LNHDA and CDR2 SQIVND come from the germline V gene (reference sequence). Deep level was the assay's run setting. About 33,000 T cell genomes (about 0.2 ug DNA) went into each sorted-subset replicate. TCRdb keeps only in-frame clones here, not all; method: immunoSEQ multiplex PCR. The sample shows about 660,000 clones, roughly 70% of them seen only once. The data were obtained in a study of shared clonotypes between healthy human individuals. Study-wide results and limits: Of the naive CD4 clonotypes, approximately 5% were shared across several donors. Naive subsets generally exceeded memory subsets in estimated richness.

The sequence derives from a young woman in good health. The gene calls are TRBV19 and TRBJ2-4, with D possibly matching TRBD2 (6 bases). The sample comprised memory CD4+ T cells sorted from blood. Indicated subset: CD45RA-negative fraction. CDR3 protein: CASRQTGDIQYF. DNA of the CDR3: TGTGCCAGTAGGCAAACGGGGGACATTCAGTACTTC. Together with reference TRBV19 and TRBJ2-4, the CDR3 gives the full variable domain: DGGITQSPKYLFRKEGQNVTLSCEQNLNHDAMYWYRQDPGQGLRLIYYSQIVNDFQKGDIAEGYSVSREKKESFPLTVTSAQKNPTAFYLCASRQTGDIQYFGAGTRLSVL.